This entry features one TCR beta chain sequence. The V gene's germline CDR1 is SEHNR and CDR2 FQNEAQ (reference sequence). The germline V and J ends were trimmed by 0 bases and 8 bases, with 16 bases remaining between them. The CDR3 runs to 15 residues. Sequenced by immunoSEQ multiplex PCR; TCRdb stores in-frame clones only, minus some. Seen here are approximately 68,000 clones, roughly nine tenths observed once, and the top ten hold approximately 29%. This sample is drawn from a study of siplizumab effects on memory and regulatory T cells. The sequenced sample consisted of CD8+ T cells sorted from blood. V is TRBV7-9 and J is TRBJ1-1; D may be TRBD1 (5 bases). This receptor was taken from a human donor in good health. DNA for the CDR3: TGTGCCAGCAGCTTAGCGCTGGGGGTCTTCTACGAAGCTTTCTTT. This codes for CASSLALGVFYEAFF.